The next 8 T cell receptor beta chains were all read from a single sample in a study of control samples from healthy donors and cancer patients. This table comes from immunoSEQ multiplex PCR, and its TCRdb copy is limited to in-frame clones, with some not included. The table shows about 51,000 clones, with approximately 80% occurring only once. Sequenced input: blood. These receptor sequences come from a man aged 70-80 years in good health.

In its sample, this clone was seen a few times. The genes are TRBV11-3 and TRBJ2-1; D could derive from TRBD1 or TRBD2 (6 bases each). V lost 1 base and J 3 bases, leaving 13 bases between the germline ends. Germline loops: CDR1 SGHNT, CDR2 YENEEA. This CDR3 region has 16 residues. The CDR3, as DNA: TGTGCCAGCAGCTTAGGGGGGGCAGGTTACTACAATGAGCAGTTCTTC. It codes for CASSLGGAGYYNEQFF. The full variable domain, its missing parts supplied by reference TRBV11-3 and TRBJ2-1, is EAGVVQSPRYKIIEKKQPVAFWCNPISGHNTLYWYLQNLGQGPELLIRYENEEAVDDSQLPKDRFSAERLKGVDSTLKIQPAELGDSAVYLCASSLGGAGYYNEQFFGPGTRLTVL.

The chain employs TRBV7-6 and TRBJ1-5; perhaps TRBD1 as D (6 bases). Trimming pared 5 bases from V and 6 bases from J, leaving 23 bases between. Per the germline V gene, CDR1 is SGHVS and CDR2 is FNYEAQ. This CDR3 spans 17 amino acids. CDR3 nucleotides: TGTGCCAGCAGCCGTACCCTCACAGGGCGGTTATCTCAGCCCCAGCATTTT. Its translation: CASSRTLTGRLSQPQHF.

The chain combines TRBV30 with TRBJ2-2, with unresolved D. V lost 0 bases, J lost 3 bases, and 8 bases lay in between. Germline values: CDR1 GTSNPN, CDR2 SVGIG (reference sequence). CDR3 length equals 14 residues. DNA for the CDR3: TGTGCCTGGAGTGTAAGGGTCCACACCGGGGAGCTGTTTTTT. Its translation is CAWSVRVHTGELFF.

The rearrangement uses TRBV19 and TRBJ2-1, with D perhaps TRBD1 (6 bases). The CDR3 is 16 amino acids. Looked up from germline, CDR1 is LNHDA and CDR2 is SQIVND (reference sequence). Trimming took off 5 bases at V and 5 bases at J, with 19 bases between the two ends. The CDR3 DNA reads TGTGCCAGTAGTGTATCAATGGGACAAACGAACAATGAGCAGTTCTTC. This codes for CASSVSMGQTNNEQFF. The variable domain in full, completed from reference TRBV19 and TRBJ2-1, reads DGGITQSPKYLFRKEGQNVTLSCEQNLNHDAMYWYRQDPGQGLRLIYYSQIVNDFQKGDIAEGYSVSREKKESFPLTVTSAQKNPTAFYLCASSVSMGQTNNEQFFGPGTRLTVL.

This rearrangement joins TRBV3-1 (or the pseudogene TRBV3-2) to TRBJ2-3; D may match TRBD1 or TRBD2 (6 bases each). The CDR3 extends over 16 amino acids. V shed 0 bases and J shed 4 bases, with 14 bases lying between them. Germline-derived CDR1 and CDR2 are LGHDT and YNNKEL (reference sequence). The CDR3 nucleotides are TGTGCCAGCAGCCAAGATTTGTACAGGGAGGCAGATACGCAGTATTTT. Its protein is CASSQDLYREADTQYF.

This clone has a single count. The CDR3 sequence: CASSPMDRGETQYF. The CDR3, as DNA: TGTGCCAGCAGCCCAATGGACAGGGGAGAGACCCAGTACTTC. This chain joins TRBV5-4 and TRBJ2-5, with 9 bases that match TRBD1. V shed 4 bases, J shed 4 bases, and the junction held 5 bases outside the gene matches. CDR3 length equals 14 residues. Germline loops: CDR1 SGHNT, CDR2 YYREEE (reference sequence).

The chain links TRBV18 to TRBJ1-5; TRBD1 might be the D (5 bases). The CDR3 runs 15 residues. Trimming cost V 3 bases and J 4 bases, with 13 bases left between them. CDR1 KGHSH and CDR2 LQKENI come from the germline V gene. This CDR3 is CASSPGRRLNQPQHF. The CDR3, as DNA: TGTGCCAGCTCACCGGGACGGAGACTAAATCAGCCCCAGCATTTT.

The rearrangement uses TRBV7-4 and TRBJ2-7, with 9 bases identical to TRBD1. Germline V gene data show CDR1 as SGHVT and CDR2 as SQSDAQ. The CDR3 sequence is 14 residues long. J lost 5 bases, V lost 1 base, and 3 bases had no gene match. The CDR3 sequence is CASSLVGQGNEQYF. CDR3 nucleotide sequence: TGTGCCAGCAGCTTAGTCGGACAGGGGAACGAGCAGTACTTC.